These 8 T cell receptor beta chains share one sample of origin, sequenced in a study of blood T cell repertoires in COVID-19. Generated by immunoSEQ multiplex PCR, the TCRdb table keeps only in-frame clones and is missing some. Of more than 45,000 clones listed, more than 85% are singletons. Sequencing was done on a sample of peripheral blood. The receptors originated from a woman aged 70-85 years with active COVID-19.

The chain recombines TRBV7-7 with TRBJ2-2, with a weak D call TRBD2 (6 bases). Trimming removed 1 base from V and 4 bases from J, with 10 bases in between. The length of the CDR3 is 15 residues. Per germline, CDR1 SSHAT and CDR2 FNYEAQ (reference sequence). The CDR3 spells CASSLDGGRTGELFF. The CDR3 DNA follows: TGTGCCAGCAGCTTAGACGGGGGTCGCACCGGGGAGCTGTTTTTT.

The rearrangement links TRBV3-1 (or the pseudogene TRBV3-2) to TRBJ2-2; 8 bases align to TRBD2. Germline V lookup: CDR1 LGHDT, CDR2 YNNKEL (reference sequence). CDR3 length: 15 residues. V trimming: 3 bases; J trimming: 3 bases; junction bases outside the gene matches: 3. CDR3 in DNA: TGTGCCAGCAGCCAGGCGGGAGGTCACACCGGGGAGCTGTTTTTT. Protein: CASSQAGGHTGELFF.

The chain employs TRBV7-3 and TRBJ1-1, with unresolved D. CDR1 is SGHTA, CDR2 FQGTGA, per germline. CDR3 size: 13 residues. Trimming removed 4 bases from V and 6 bases from J, with 12 bases in between. This CDR3 reads CASSYRGGSEAFF. For the CDR3, the DNA is TGTGCCAGCAGCTACCGGGGTGGGTCTGAAGCTTTCTTT.

The chain joins TRBV7-9 to TRBJ1-5; 7 nucleotides agree with TRBD1. The germline CDR1 and CDR2 sequences are SEHNR and FQNEAQ (reference sequence). With V trimmed by 5 bases and J by 0 bases, 13 bases remained unmatched. The CDR3 spans 18 residues. The CDR3 protein is CASSPQNGRDSSNQPQHF. DNA for the CDR3: TGTGCCAGCAGCCCACAAAACGGCCGGGACAGTAGCAATCAGCCCCAGCATTTT.

A single count supports this clone. The identical CDR3 is also encoded by other nucleotide sequences in the sample. This chain joins TRBV10-3 and TRBJ2-3; D might be TRBD2 (6 bases). The V gene's germline CDR1 is ENHRY and CDR2 SYGVKD. Trimming cost V 2 bases and J 4 bases, with 7 bases left between them. The CDR3 sequence is 13 residues long. The CDR3 loop is CAISEREPDTQYF. DNA for the CDR3: TGTGCCATCAGTGAGCGGGAGCCAGATACGCAGTATTTT.

The gene calls are TRBV7-2 and TRBJ2-5, with TRBD2 identical over 14 bases. Germline trimming cut 6 bases from V and 4 bases from J; bases unmatched to any gene: 4. This CDR3 comprises 15 residues. The germline CDR1 and CDR2 sequences are SGHTA and FQGNSA. In nucleotides, the CDR3 is TGTGCCAGCAGAAAGACTAGCGGGAGGGGAGAGACCCAGTACTTC. This translates into CASRKTSGRGETQYF.

V is TRBV30 and J is TRBJ2-1; 7 nucleotides align to TRBD1. Germline loops: CDR1 GTSNPN, CDR2 SVGIG (reference sequence). J gave up 5 bases and V 2 bases, and 9 bases lay outside the gene matches. The CDR3 covers 15 residues. The DNA for the CDR3 is TGTGCCTGGAGTTCTATAGACAGGGTCGACAATGAGCAGTTCTTC. It encodes CAWSSIDRVDNEQFF.

The CDR3 loop is CASSTTGTGPDTQYF. CDR3 bases: TGTGCCAGCAGCACTACCGGGACAGGGCCCGATACGCAGTATTTT. The V call is TRBV11-2, the J call TRBJ2-3, with 9 positions matching TRBD1. Germline V gives CDR1 SGHAT, CDR2 FQNNGV. J was trimmed by 6 bases and V by 5 bases; bases with no gene match: 9. The CDR3 consists of 15 residues.